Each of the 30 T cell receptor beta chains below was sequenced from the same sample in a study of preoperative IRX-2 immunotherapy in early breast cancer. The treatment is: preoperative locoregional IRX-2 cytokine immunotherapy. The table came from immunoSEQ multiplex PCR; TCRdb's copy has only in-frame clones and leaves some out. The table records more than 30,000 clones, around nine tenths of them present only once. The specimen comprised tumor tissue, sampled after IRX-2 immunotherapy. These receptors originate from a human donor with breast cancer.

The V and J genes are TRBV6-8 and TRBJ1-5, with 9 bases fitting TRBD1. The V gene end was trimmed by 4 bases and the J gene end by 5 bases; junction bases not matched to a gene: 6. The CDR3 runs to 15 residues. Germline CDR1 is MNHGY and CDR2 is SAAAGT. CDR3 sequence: CASSLNRGHYQPQHF. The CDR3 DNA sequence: TGTGCCAGCAGTTTAAACAGGGGGCATTATCAGCCCCAGCATTTT.

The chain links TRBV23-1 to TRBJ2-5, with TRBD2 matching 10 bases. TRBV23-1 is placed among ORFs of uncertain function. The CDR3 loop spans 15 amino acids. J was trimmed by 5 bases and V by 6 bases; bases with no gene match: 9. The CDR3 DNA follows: TGCGCCAGCAGCCTCTTAGCGGGAGGCGAGGAGACCCAGTACTTC. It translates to CASSLLAGGEETQYF.

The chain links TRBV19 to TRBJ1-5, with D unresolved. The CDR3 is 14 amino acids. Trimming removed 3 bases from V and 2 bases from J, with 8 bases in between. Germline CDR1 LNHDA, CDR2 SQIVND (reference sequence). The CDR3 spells CASSMETRNQPQHF. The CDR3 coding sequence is TGTGCCAGTAGTATGGAGACCCGCAATCAGCCCCAGCATTTT.

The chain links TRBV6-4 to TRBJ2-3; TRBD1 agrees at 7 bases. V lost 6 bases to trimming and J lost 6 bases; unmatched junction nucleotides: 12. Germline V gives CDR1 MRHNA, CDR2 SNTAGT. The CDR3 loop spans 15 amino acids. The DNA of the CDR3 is TGTGCCAGCAGCTACTCGTCAGGGGGAAGGGATACGCAGTATTTT. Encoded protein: CASSYSSGGRDTQYF.

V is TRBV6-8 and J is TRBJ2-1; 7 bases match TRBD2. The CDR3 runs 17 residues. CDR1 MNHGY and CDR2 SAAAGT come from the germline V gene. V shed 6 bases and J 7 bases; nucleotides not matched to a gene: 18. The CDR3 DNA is TGTGCCAGCAGGACGACCCTGGGAGCGGGGTTTGGGAATGAGCAGTTCTTC. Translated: CASRTTLGAGFGNEQFF.

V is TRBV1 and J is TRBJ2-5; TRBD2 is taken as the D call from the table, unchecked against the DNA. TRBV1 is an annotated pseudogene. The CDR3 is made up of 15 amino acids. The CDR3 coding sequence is TGCGCCAGCAGCCAAGGAGTTTCGCCCCAAGAGACCCAGTACTTC. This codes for CASSQGVSPQETQYF.

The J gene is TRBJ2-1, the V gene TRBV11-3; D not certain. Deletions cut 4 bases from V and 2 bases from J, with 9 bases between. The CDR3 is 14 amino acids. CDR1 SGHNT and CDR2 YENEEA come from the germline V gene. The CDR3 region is CASSSYRTYNEQFF. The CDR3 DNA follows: TGTGCCAGCAGCTCCTACCGGACCTACAATGAGCAGTTCTTC.

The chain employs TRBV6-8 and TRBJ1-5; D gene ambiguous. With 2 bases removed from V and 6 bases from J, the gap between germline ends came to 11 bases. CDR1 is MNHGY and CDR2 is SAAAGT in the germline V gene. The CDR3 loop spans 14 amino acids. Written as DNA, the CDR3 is TGTGCCAGCAGTTACCTCCAGTCCAGTCAGCCCCAGCATTTT. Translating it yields CASSYLQSSQPQHF.

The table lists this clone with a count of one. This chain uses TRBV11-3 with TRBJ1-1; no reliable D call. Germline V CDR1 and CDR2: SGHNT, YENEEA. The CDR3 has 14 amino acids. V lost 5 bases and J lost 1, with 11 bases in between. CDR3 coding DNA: TGTGCCAGCAGCCTTACGGTGCGGAACACTGAAGCTTTCTTT. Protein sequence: CASSLTVRNTEAFF.

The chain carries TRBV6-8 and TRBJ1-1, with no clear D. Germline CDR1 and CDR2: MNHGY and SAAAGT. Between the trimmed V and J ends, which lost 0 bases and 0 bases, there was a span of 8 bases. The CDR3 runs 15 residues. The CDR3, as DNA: TGTGCCAGCAGTTACTCGCGAGGTCTGAACACTGAAGCTTTCTTT. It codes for CASSYSRGLNTEAFF.

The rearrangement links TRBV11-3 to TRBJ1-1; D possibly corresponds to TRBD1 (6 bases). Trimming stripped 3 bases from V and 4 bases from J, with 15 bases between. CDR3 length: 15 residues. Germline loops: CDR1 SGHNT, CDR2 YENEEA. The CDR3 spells CASSLDWTESTEAFF. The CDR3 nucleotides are TGTGCCAGCAGCTTGGATTGGACAGAAAGCACTGAAGCTTTCTTT.

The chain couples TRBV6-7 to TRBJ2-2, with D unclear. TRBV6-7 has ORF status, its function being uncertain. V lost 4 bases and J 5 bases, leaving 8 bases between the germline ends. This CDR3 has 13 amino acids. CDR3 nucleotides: TGTGCCAGCAGTTCCCCACTGACCGGGGAGCTGTTTTTT. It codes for CASSSPLTGELFF.

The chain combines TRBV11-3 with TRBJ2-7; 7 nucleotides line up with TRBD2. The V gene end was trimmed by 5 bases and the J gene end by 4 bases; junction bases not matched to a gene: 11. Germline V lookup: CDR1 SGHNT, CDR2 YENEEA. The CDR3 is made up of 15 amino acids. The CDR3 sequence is CASSIGGVKRYEQYV. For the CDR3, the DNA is TGTGCCAGCAGCATTGGGGGGGTGAAAAGGTACGAGCAGTACGTC.

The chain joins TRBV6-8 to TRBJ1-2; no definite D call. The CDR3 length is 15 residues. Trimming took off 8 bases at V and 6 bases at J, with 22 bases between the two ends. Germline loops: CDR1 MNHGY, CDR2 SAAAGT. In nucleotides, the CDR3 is TGTGCCAGCCCCCCCGGGGAAGCGGCTCCCCATGGCTACACCTTC. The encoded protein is CASPPGEAAPHGYTF.

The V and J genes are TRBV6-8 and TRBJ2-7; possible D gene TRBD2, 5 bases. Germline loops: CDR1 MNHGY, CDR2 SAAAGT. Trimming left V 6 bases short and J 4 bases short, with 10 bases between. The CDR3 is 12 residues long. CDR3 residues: CASSPGYYEQYF. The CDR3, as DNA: TGTGCCAGCAGCCCGGGATATTACGAGCAGTACTTC.

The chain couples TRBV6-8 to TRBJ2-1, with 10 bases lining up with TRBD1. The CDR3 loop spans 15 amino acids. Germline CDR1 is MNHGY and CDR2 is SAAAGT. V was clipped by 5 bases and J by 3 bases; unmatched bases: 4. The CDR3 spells CASSPRTGGYNEQFF. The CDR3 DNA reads TGTGCCAGCAGTCCTAGGACAGGGGGCTACAATGAGCAGTTCTTC.

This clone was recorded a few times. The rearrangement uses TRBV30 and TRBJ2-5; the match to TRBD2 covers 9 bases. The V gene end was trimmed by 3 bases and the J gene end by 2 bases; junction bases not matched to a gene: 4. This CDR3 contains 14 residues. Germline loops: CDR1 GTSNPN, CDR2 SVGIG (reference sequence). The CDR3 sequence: CAWRGGGAQETQYF. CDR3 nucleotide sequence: TGTGCCTGGAGAGGCGGGGGGGCTCAAGAGACCCAGTACTTC.

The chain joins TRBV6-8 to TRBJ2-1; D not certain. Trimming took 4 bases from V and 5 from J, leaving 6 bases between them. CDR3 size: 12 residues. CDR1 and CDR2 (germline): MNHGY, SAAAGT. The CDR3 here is CASSFRDNEQFF. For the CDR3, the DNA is TGTGCCAGCAGTTTTCGGGACAATGAGCAGTTCTTC.

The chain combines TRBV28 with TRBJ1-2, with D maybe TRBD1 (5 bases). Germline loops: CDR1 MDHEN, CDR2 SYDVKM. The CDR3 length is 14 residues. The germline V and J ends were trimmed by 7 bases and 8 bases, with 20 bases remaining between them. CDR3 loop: CASTIPGARRGYTF. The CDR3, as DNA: TGTGCCAGCACCATTCCTGGGGCGCGCAGAGGCTACACCTTC.

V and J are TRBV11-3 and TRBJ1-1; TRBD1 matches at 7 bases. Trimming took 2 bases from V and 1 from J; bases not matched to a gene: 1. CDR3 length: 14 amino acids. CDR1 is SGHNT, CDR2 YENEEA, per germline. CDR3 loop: CASSLRQGNTEAFF. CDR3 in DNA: TGTGCCAGCAGCTTAAGACAGGGGAACACTGAAGCTTTCTTT.

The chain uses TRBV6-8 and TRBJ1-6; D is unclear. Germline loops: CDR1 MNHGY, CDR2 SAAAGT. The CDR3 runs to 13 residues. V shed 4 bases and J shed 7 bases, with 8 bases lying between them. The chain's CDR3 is CASSFTENSPLHF. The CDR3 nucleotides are TGTGCCAGCAGTTTTACCGAGAATTCACCCCTCCACTTT.

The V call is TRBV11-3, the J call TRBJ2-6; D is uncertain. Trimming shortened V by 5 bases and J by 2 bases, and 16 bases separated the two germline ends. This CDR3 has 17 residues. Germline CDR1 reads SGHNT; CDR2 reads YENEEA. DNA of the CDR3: TGTGCCAGCAGCCCAACGACGGTAACTGCTGGGGCCAACGTCCTGACTTTC. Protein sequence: CASSPTTVTAGANVLTF. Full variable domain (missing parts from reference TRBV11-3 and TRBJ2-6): EAGVVQSPRYKIIEKKQPVAFWCNPISGHNTLYWYLQNLGQGPELLIRYENEEAVDDSQLPKDRFSAERLKGVDSTLKIQPAELGDSAVYLCASSPTTVTAGANVLTFGAGSRLTVL.

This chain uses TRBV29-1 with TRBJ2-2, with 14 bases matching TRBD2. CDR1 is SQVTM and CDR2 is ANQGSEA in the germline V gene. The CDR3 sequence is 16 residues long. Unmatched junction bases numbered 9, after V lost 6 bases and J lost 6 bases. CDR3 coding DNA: TGCAGCGTGCGAGGGACTAGCGGGAGAAGCGCCGGGGAGCTGTTTTTT. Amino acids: CSVRGTSGRSAGELFF.

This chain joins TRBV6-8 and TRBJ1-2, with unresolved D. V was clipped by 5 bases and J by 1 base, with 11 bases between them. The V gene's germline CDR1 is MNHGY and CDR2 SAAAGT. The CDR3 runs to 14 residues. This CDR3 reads CASSDFVINYGYTF. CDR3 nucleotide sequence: TGTGCCAGCAGTGATTTTGTCATTAACTATGGCTACACCTTC.

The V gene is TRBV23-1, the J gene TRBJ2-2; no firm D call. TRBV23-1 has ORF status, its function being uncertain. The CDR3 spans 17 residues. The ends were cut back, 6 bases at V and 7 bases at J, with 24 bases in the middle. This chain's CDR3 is CASSRNPPSTNRGELFF. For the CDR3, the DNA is TGCGCCAGCAGCCGAAACCCCCCGAGCACGAATCGCGGGGAGCTGTTTTTT.

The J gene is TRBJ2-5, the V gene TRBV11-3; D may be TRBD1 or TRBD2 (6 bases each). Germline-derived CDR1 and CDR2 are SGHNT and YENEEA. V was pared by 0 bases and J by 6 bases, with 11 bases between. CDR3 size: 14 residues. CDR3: CASSLDGGAKTQYF. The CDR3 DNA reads TGTGCCAGCAGCTTAGACGGGGGCGCAAAGACCCAGTACTTC.

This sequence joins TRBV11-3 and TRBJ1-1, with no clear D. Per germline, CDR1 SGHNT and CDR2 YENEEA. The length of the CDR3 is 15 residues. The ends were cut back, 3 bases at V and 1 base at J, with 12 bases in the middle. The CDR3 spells CASSLDYGRNTEAFF. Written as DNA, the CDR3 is TGTGCCAGCAGCTTGGACTACGGGCGGAACACTGAAGCTTTCTTT.

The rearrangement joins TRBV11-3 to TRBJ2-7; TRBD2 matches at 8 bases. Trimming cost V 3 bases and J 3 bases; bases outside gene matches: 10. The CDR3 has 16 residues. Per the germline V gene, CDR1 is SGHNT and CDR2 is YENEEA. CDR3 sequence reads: CASSLSGRGYDYEQYF. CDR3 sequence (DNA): TGTGCCAGCAGCTTGTCCGGGAGGGGTTACGACTACGAGCAGTACTTC.

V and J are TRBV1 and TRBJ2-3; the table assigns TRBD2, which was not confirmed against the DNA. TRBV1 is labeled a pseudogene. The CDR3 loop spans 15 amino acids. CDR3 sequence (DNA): TGCGCCAGCAGCCAACGGCTAGCGGGGACAGATACGCAGTATTTT. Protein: CASSQRLAGTDTQYF.

The CDR3 loop reads CASNPGRRQETQYF. The CDR3 DNA sequence: TGTGCCAGCAACCCCGGCCGCCGGCAGGAGACCCAGTACTTC. V gene TRBV6-8 combines with J gene TRBJ2-5, with no clear D. V lost 7 bases, J lost 5 bases, and 17 bases lay in between. The length of the CDR3 is 14 residues. Germline V gene data show CDR1 as MNHGY and CDR2 as SAAAGT.